This TCR beta chain was identified during a study of Graves' ophthalmopathy and Graves' hyperthyroidism. Germline V gene data show CDR1 as MDHEN and CDR2 as SYDVKM. V shed 5 bases and J shed 0 bases, with 14 bases lying between them. This CDR3 contains 17 residues. Researchers took RNA transcripts and amplified TCR beta CDR3 regions from them. Second-round multiplex PCR followed a first-round RT-PCR using HTBI primers. In TCRdb, the multiplex PCR reads were re-called with MiXCR into one record per CDR3 protein. The profile covers about 390,000 distinct CDR3 sequences, with about 15% appearing a single time and 2% to 3% taken by the ten largest. This clonotype has ten or more counts.

Sequencing was performed on peripheral blood. This receptor was obtained from an adult woman with stable Graves' hyperthyroidism. The gene calls are TRBV28 and TRBJ2-6; D is perhaps TRBD1 or TRBD2 (6 bases each). In DNA, the CDR3 is TGTGCCAGCAGTGACGCGGGACAACCCTCTGGGGCCAACGTCCTGACTTTC. This encodes CASSDAGQPSGANVLTF.